These T cell receptor beta chains were read from a single sample in a study of blood T cell repertoires in COVID-19. The protocol was immunoSEQ multiplex PCR, while the TCRdb copy is restricted to in-frame clones and leaves out a portion. Altogether a few hundred thousand clones are present, 70% to 90% being singletons, with the ten largest covering 9.5% to 12%. The specimen was peripheral blood. The receptors derive from an older woman with acute or convalescent COVID-19. Both conserved end residues are part of each CDR3. Each record gives: CDR3 length, V gene, CDR3 protein.

16 TRBV4-1 CASSPGLADKQETQYF
13 TRBV28 CASTTDVRSGYTF
13 TRBV7-9 CASSLGLLETQYF
14 TRBV5-1 CASSSGTGGYGYTF
15 TRBV5-1 CASSLGGRVIDEQFF
14 TRBV3-1/TRBV3-2 CASSPGRGLVKLFF
15 TRBV6-5 CASRSSGGWNNEQFF
20 TRBV21-1 CASTSRIKGQGGRRNQPQHF
13 TRBV5-5 CASGGLTYYGYTF
16 TRBV5-5 CASSLGFSGGALSQYF
13 TRBV30 CACTLRGGLGYTF
14 TRBV3-1/TRBV3-2 CASSQGRDYSPLHF
14 TRBV2 CASSGMLRGGGYTF
15 TRBV3-1/TRBV3-2 CASSRSSTTNEKLFF
16 TRBV19 CASSQKTGPPMEKLFF
12 TRBV10-3 CAISTITTEAFF
15 TRBV6-5 CASSYSEPGTVEAFF
11 TRBV28 CASSFGGTAFF
16 TRBV5-1 CASSLRPRGPTDTQYF
15 TRBV6-5 CASSAPRQGTYGYTF
13 TRBV5-4 CASSFGGQQAQHF
15 TRBV4-1 CASSRRQGADSPLHF